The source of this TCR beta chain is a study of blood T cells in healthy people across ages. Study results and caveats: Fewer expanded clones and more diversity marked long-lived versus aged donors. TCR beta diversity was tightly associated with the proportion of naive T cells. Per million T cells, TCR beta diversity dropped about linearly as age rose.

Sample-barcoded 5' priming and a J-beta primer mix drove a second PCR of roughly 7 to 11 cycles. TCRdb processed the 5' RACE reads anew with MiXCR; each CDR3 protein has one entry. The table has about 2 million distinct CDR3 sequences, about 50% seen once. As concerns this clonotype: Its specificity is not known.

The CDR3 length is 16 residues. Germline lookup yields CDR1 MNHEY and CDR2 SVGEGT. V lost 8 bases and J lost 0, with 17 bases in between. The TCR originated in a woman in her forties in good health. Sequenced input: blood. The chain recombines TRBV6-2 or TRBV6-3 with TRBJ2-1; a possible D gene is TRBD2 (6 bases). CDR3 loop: CASRGGVKGSYNEQFF. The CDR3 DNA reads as TGTGCCAGCCGTGGCGGGGTGAAAGGCTCCTACAATGAGCAGTTCTTC.